This record looks at one T cell receptor beta chain sequence and its context. This sample stems from a study of shared clonotypes between healthy human individuals. At the level of the study: Each donor's CD4 naive and CD4 memory cells filled three plates apiece, CD8 naive two, and CD8 memory one.

Germline CDR1 reads SGHRS; CDR2 reads YFSETQ. The V gene lost 1 base and the J gene lost 5 bases, with 15 bases spanning the gap. The CDR3 sequence is 15 residues long. Only in-frame clones appear in the TCRdb table, and some are missing; sequencing was by immunoSEQ multiplex PCR. This repertoire shows 2,500,000 or so clones, around 94% found once; its top ten account for 0.14%. The rearrangement joins TRBV5-1 to TRBJ2-5; no firm D call. This clonotype was sampled from a man between 18 and 29 years old in good health. The sequencing sample was made of naive CD4+ T cells sorted from blood. Stated subset: CD45RA+ positively selected. In DNA, the CDR3 is TGCGCCAGCAGCTTGCTCATAACAATGGGGGAGACCCAGTACTTC. Amino acid sequence: CASSLLITMGETQYF.